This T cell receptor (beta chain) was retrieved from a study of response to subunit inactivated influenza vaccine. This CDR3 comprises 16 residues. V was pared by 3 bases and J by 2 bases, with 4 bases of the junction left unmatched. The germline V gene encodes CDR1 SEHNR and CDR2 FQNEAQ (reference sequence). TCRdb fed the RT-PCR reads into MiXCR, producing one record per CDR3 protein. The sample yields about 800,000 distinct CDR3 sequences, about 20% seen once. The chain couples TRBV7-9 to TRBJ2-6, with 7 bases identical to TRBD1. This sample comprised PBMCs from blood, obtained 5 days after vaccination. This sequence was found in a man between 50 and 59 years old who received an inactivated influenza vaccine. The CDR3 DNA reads TGTGCCAGCAGCTTCGGACAGGAGGCTGGGGCCAACGTCCTGACTTTC. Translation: CASSFGQEAGANVLTF.